This T cell receptor (beta chain) stems from a study of CD8 T cells in Susac syndrome. It was with random hexamers that about 0.45 to 1 ug RNA was reverse transcribed. From the immunoSEQ multiplex PCR reads, TCRdb called clonotypes with MiXCR, one entry per CDR3 protein. The data contain about 120,000 distinct CDR3 sequences, about 93% of them singletons. The V gene's germline CDR1 is ENHRY and CDR2 SYGVKD. The V and J ends lost 10 bases and 2 bases, in that order; junction bases with no gene match: 8. The CDR3 totals 14 residues. Sequencing targeted TCR beta in T cells from blood (CD8+ and CD4+). Sample: CD4+ T cells from PBMCs. This TCR came from a human donor in good health. This sequence joins TRBV10-3 and TRBJ2-7; 10 positions match TRBD1. The CDR3 loop reads CATGGTGDTYEQYF. DNA for the CDR3: TGTGCCACAGGAGGGACAGGGGATACCTACGAGCAGTACTTC.